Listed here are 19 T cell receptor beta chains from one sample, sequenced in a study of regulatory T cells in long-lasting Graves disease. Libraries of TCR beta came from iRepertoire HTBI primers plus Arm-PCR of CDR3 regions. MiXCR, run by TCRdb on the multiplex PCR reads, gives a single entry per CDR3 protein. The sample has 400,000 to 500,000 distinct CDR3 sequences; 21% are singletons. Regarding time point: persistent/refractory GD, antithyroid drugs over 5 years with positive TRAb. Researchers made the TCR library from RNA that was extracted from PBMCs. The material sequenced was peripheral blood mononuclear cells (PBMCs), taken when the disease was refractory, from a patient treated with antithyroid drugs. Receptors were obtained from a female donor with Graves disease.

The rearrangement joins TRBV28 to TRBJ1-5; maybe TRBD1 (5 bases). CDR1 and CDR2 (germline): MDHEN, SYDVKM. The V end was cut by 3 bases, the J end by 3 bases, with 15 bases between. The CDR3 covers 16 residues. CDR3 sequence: CASSFPPGAHNQPQHF. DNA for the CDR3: TGTGCCAGCAGTTTTCCCCCCGGGGCTCACAATCAGCCCCAGCATTTT.

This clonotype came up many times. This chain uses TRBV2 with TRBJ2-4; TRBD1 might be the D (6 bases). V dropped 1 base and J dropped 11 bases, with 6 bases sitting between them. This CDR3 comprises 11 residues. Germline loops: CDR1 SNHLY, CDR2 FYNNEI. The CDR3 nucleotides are TGTGCCAGCAGTGAAGGGGGGCTTCAGTACTTC. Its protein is CASSEGGLQYF. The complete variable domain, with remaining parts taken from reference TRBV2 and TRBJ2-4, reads EPEVTQTPSHQVTQMGQEVILRCVPISNHLYFYWYRQILGQKVEFLVSFYNNEISEKSEIFDDQFSVERPDGSNFTLKIRSTKLEDSAMYFCASSEGGLQYFGAGTRLSVL.

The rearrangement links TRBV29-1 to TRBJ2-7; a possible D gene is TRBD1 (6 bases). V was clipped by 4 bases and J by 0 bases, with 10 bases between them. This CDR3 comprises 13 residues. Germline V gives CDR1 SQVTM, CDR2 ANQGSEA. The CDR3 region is CSVVPGDSYEQYF. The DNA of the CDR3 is TGCAGCGTTGTTCCAGGGGACTCCTACGAGCAGTACTTC.

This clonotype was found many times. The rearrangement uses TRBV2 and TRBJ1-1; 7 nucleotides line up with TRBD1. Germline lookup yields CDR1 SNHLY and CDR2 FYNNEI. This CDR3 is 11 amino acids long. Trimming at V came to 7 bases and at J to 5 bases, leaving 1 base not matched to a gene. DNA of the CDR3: TGTGCCAGCACAGGGGGAACTGAAGCTTTCTTT. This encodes CASTGGTEAFF.

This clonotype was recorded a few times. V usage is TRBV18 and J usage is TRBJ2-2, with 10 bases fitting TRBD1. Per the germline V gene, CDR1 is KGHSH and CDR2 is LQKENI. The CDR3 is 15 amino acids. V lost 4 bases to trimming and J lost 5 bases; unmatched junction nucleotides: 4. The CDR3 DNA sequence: TGTGCCAGCTCACAAAGACAGGGGGCGACCGGGGAGCTGTTTTTT. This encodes CASSQRQGATGELFF.

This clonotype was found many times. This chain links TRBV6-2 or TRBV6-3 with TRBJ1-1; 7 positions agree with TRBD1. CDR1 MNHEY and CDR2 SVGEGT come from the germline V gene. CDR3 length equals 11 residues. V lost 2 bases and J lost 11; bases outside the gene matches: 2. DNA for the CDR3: TGTGCCAGCAGTTACGGGACAGCCGCTTTCTTT. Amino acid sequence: CASSYGTAAFF.

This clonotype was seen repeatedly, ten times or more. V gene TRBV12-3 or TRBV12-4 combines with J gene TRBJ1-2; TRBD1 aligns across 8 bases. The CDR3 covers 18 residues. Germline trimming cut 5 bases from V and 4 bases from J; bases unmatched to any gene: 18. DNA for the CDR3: TGTGCCAGCAGTCCCCCGTTCGTACAGGGGGTTCTTGCCTATGGCTACACCTTC. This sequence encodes CASSPPFVQGVLAYGYTF.

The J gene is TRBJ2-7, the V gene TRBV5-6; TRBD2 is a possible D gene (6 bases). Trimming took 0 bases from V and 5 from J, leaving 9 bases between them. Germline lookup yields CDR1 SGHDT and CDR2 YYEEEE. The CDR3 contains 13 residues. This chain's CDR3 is CASSLVRGHEQYF. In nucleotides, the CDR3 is TGTGCCAGCAGCTTGGTGCGGGGACACGAGCAGTACTTC.

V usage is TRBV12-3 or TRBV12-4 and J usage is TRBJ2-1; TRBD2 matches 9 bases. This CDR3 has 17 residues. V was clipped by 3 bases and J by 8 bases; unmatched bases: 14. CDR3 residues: CASSLVRAGGPFDEQFF. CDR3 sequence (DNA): TGTGCCAGCAGTTTGGTCCGGGCGGGAGGGCCTTTTGATGAGCAGTTCTTC.

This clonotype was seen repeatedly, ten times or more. The CDR3 reads CASSLVISANQETQYF. CDR3 coding DNA: TGTGCCAGCAGCTTAGTGATTAGCGCCAACCAAGAGACCCAGTACTTC. The chain combines TRBV11-1 with TRBJ2-5; D might be TRBD2 (5 bases). This CDR3 has 16 residues. V dropped 1 base and J dropped 0 bases, with 12 bases sitting between them. The germline V gene has CDR1 SGHAT and CDR2 FQDESV (reference sequence).

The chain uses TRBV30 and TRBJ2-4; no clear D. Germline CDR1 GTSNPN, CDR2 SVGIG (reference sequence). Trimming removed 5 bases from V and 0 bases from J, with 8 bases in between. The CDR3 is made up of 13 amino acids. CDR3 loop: CAWSGVAKNIQYF. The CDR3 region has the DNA TGTGCCTGGTCTGGGGTAGCCAAAAACATTCAGTACTTC.

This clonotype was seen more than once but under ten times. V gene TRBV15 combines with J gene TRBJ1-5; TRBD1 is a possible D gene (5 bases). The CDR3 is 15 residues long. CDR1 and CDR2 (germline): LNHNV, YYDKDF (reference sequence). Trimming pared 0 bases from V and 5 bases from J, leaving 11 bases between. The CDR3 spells CATSRDAGLDQPQHF. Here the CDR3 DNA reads TGTGCCACCAGCAGAGATGCGGGACTTGATCAGCCCCAGCATTTT.

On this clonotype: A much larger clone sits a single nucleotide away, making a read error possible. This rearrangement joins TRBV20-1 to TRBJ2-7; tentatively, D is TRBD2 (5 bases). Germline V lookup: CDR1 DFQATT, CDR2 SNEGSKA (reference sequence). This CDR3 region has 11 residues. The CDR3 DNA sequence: TGCAATGCTAGCTTCTACTACGAGCAGTACTTC. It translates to CNASFYYEQYF.

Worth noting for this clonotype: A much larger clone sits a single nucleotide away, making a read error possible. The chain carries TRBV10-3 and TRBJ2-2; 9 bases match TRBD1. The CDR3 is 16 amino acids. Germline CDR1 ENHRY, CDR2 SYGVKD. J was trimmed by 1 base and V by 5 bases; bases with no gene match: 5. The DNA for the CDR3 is TGTGCCATCAGTCAAGGGGGACAGGGGAACACCGGGGAGCTGTTTTTT. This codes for CAISQGGQGNTGELFF.

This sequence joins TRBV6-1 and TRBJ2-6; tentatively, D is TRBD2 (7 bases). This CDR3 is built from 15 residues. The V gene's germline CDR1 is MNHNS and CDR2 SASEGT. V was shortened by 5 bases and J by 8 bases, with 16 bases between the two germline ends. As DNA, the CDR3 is TGTGCCAGCAGTAACCCCCTGGGGGGGCCCAACGTCCTGACTTTC. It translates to CASSNPLGGPNVLTF.

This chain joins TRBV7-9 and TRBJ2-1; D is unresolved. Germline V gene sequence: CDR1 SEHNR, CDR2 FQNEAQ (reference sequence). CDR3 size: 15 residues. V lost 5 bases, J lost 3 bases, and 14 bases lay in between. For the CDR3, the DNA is TGTGCCAGCAGCCCTAAAGGAGTGGTCTACAATGAGCAGTTCTTC. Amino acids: CASSPKGVVYNEQFF.

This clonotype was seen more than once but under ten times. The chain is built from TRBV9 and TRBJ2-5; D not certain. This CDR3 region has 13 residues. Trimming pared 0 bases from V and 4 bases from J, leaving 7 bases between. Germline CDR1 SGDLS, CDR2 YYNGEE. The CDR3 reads CASSVGTSETQYF. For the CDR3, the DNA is TGTGCCAGCAGCGTAGGGACCTCAGAGACCCAGTACTTC.

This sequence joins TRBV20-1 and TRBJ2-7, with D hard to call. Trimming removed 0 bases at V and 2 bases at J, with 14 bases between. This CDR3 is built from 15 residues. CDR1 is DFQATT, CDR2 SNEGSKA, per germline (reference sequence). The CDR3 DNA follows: TGCAGTGCTAGAGATGTCGTAAAAACAGCCTACGAGCAGTACTTC. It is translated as CSARDVVKTAYEQYF.

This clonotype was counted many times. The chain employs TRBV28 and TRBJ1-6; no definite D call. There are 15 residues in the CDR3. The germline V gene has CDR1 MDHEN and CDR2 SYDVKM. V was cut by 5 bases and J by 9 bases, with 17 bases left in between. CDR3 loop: CASSPSTLRTSPLHF. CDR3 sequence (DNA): TGTGCCAGCAGTCCCTCGACACTGCGGACTTCACCCCTCCACTTT.